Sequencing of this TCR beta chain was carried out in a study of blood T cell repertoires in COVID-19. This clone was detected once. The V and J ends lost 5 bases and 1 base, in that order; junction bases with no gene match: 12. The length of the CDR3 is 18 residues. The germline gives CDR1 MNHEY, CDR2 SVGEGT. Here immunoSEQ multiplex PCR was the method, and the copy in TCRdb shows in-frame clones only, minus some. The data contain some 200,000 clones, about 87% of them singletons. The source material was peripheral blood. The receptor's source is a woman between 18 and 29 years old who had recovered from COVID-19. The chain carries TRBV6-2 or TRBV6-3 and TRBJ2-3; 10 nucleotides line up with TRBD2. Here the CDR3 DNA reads TGTGCCAGCAGTCCCCGTTTAGCGGGAGGCTCGGGCACAGATACGCAGTATTTT. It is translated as CASSPRLAGGSGTDTQYF.